The next 26 T cell receptor beta chains were all read from a single sample in a study of long-term antiretroviral therapy in people with HIV. With survey level as its setting, the immunoSEQ assay was v3.0. The protocol was immunoSEQ multiplex PCR, while the TCRdb copy is restricted to in-frame clones and leaves out a portion. Seen here are 30,000 or so clones, around 84% observed once, and the top ten hold 6.2%. Specimen: unsorted PBMCs, collected 0.4 years after starting antiretroviral therapy. The receptors here all came from a man aged 18 to 29 with HIV.

The CDR3 is CASSAPQGASETQYF. The DNA for the CDR3 is TGCGCCAGCAGCGCTCCGCAGGGGGCCTCCGAGACCCAGTACTTC. The chain employs TRBV5-1 and TRBJ2-5; 8 positions agree with TRBD1. The V and J ends lost 4 bases and 5 bases, in that order; junction bases with no gene match: 10. CDR1 and CDR2 from the germline V gene are SGHRS and YFSETQ. The CDR3 covers 15 residues.

The chain combines TRBV7-6 with TRBJ2-2, with D hard to call. With 1 base removed from V and 2 bases from J, the gap between germline ends came to 11 bases. Germline CDR1 SGHVS, CDR2 FNYEAQ. CDR3 length: 16 residues. CDR3 DNA sequence: TGTGCCAGCAGCTTAGAGCCCAGGTCCAACACCGGGGAGCTGTTTTTT. Its protein is CASSLEPRSNTGELFF.

The chain has TRBV23-1 and TRBJ2-7; D unclear. TRBV23-1 has ORF status, its function being uncertain. CDR3 length: 14 residues. V shed 2 bases and J shed 1 base, with 9 bases lying between them. CDR3 protein: CASSQGVASYEQYF. The CDR3 region has the DNA TGCGCCAGCAGTCAAGGGGTTGCATCCTACGAGCAGTACTTC.

The chain carries TRBV11-1 and TRBJ2-7; D not certain. The CDR3 has 17 amino acids. V was clipped by 5 bases and J by 2 bases, with 22 bases between them. Germline V lookup: CDR1 SGHAT, CDR2 FQDESV (reference sequence). CDR3 in amino acids: CASSQLGSVTFPYEQYF. The CDR3 bases are TGTGCCAGCAGCCAACTCGGATCCGTAACATTTCCCTACGAGCAGTACTTC. Full variable domain (outside the CDR3, taken from reference TRBV11-1 and TRBJ2-7): EAEVAQSPRYKITEKSQAVAFWCDPISGHATLYWYRQILGQGPELLVQFQDESVVDDSQLPKDRFSAERLKGVDSTLKIQPAELGDSAMYLCASSQLGSVTFPYEQYFGPGTRLTVT.

This chain links TRBV5-6 with TRBJ1-1; D ambiguous. V shed 0 bases and J shed 4 bases, with 4 bases lying between them. The CDR3 consists of 12 residues. Germline lookup yields CDR1 SGHDT and CDR2 YYEEEE. Here the CDR3 DNA reads TGTGCCAGCAGCTTGGCCCTCACTGAAGCTTTCTTT. Amino acids: CASSLALTEAFF.

The gene calls are TRBV10-3 and TRBJ2-3; 13 nucleotides align to TRBD2. Trimming at V came to 6 bases and at J to 5 bases, leaving 8 bases not matched to a gene. The CDR3 spans 16 residues. The germline CDR1 and CDR2 sequences are ENHRY and SYGVKD. Here the CDR3 reads CAISSGTSGAVDTQYF. The CDR3 region has the DNA TGTGCCATCAGCTCCGGGACTAGCGGGGCGGTAGATACGCAGTATTTT.

The chain joins TRBV5-4 to TRBJ2-1, with D unclear. Between the trimmed V and J ends, which lost 9 bases and 0 bases, there was a span of 10 bases. From germline, CDR1 is SGHNT and CDR2 YYREEE (reference sequence). The CDR3 is 13 residues long. In DNA form, the CDR3 reads TGTGCCACCCGCCATAGCTCCTACAATGAGCAGTTCTTC. It specifies CATRHSSYNEQFF. Supplemented by reference TRBV5-4 and TRBJ2-1, the full variable domain reads ETGVTQSPTHLIKTRGQQVTLRCSSQSGHNTVSWYQQALGQGPQFIFQYYREEENGRGNFPPRFSGLQFPNYSSELNVNALELDDSALYLCATRHSSYNEQFFGPGTRLTVL.

The chain employs TRBV27 and TRBJ2-7, with 8 bases lining up with TRBD2. Germline V gene sequence: CDR1 MNHEY, CDR2 SMNVEV (reference sequence). This CDR3 comprises 16 residues. V gave up 2 bases and J gave up 3 bases; unmatched junction bases: 9. In DNA, the CDR3 is TGTGCCAGCAGTTTACGTCTAGCGGGCACGCTCTACGAGCAGTACTTC. It encodes CASSLRLAGTLYEQYF.

V gene TRBV7-2 combines with J gene TRBJ2-7; 9 nucleotides line up with TRBD1. The CDR3 is 15 amino acids. Germline CDR1 and CDR2: SGHTA and FQGNSA. With 4 bases clipped from V and 2 bases from J, the junction kept 6 bases outside the gene matches. DNA for the CDR3: TGTGCCAGCAGCTCCCAGACAGGGGGGGCCTACGAGCAGTACTTC. Protein product: CASSSQTGGAYEQYF. The whole variable domain, filled in from reference TRBV7-2 and TRBJ2-7, reads GAGVSQSPSNKVTEKGKDVELRCDPISGHTALYWYRQSLGQGLEFLIYFQGNSAPDKSGLPSDRFSAERTGGSVSTLTIQRTQQEDSAVYLCASSSQTGGAYEQYFGPGTRLTVT.

This clone turned up a few times. The rearrangement links TRBV11-2 to TRBJ2-7, with a weak D call TRBD2 (6 bases). The CDR3 is made up of 10 amino acids. CDR1 and CDR2 from the germline V gene are SGHAT and FQNNGV. V was trimmed by 8 bases and J by 5 bases, leaving 7 bases between them. CDR3 DNA sequence: TGTGCCAGCGGCGGGGACGAGCAGTACTTC. This encodes CASGGDEQYF.

This chain uses TRBV19 with TRBJ2-7, with 10 nucleotides matching TRBD2. The V segment lost 5 bases and the J segment 5 bases; nucleotides outside the gene matches: 9. This CDR3 contains 15 residues. Germline-derived CDR1 and CDR2 are LNHDA and SQIVND (reference sequence). This chain's CDR3 is CASSLRLAGRDEQYF. The CDR3 DNA reads TGTGCCAGTAGTCTCCGACTAGCGGGCAGGGACGAGCAGTACTTC.

This clone was observed a single time. The chain has TRBV5-8 and TRBJ2-7; D is possibly TRBD1 or TRBD2 (5 bases each). The CDR3 spans 16 residues. The germline V and J ends were trimmed by 7 bases and 2 bases, with 22 bases remaining between them. CDR1 SGHTS and CDR2 YDEGEE come from the germline V gene. This chain's CDR3 is CASASEGSAGPYEQYF. The CDR3 bases are TGTGCCAGCGCCTCTGAGGGGTCAGCAGGCCCCTACGAGCAGTACTTC.

The chain uses TRBV7-9 and TRBJ2-7, with a tentative D call TRBD2 (6 bases). The germline CDR1 and CDR2 sequences are SEHNR and FQNEAQ (reference sequence). The CDR3 runs 17 residues. V lost 5 bases, J lost 5 bases, and 25 bases lay in between. The CDR3: CASSPTPFSGSPNEQYF. The CDR3 region has the DNA TGTGCCAGCAGCCCCACCCCCTTTAGCGGATCCCCCAACGAGCAGTACTTC.

The chain couples TRBV7-6 to TRBJ1-4; D gene ambiguous. Trimming removed 5 bases from V and 8 bases from J, with 21 bases in between. The CDR3 runs to 16 residues. The V gene's germline CDR1 is SGHVS and CDR2 FNYEAQ. The CDR3 is CASSNPPRRPGEKLFF. In nucleotides, the CDR3 is TGTGCCAGCAGCAATCCCCCCCGTCGGCCGGGCGAAAAACTGTTTTTT. The whole variable domain, filled in from reference TRBV7-6 and TRBJ1-4, reads GAGVSQSPRYKVTKRGQDVALRCDPISGHVSLYWYRQALGQGPEFLTYFNYEAQQDKSGLPNDRFSAERPEGSISTLTIQRTEQRDSAMYRCASSNPPRRPGEKLFFGSGTQLSVL.

CDR3 residues: CASSQGIGLEAFF. The CDR3 bases are TGCGCCAGCAGCCAAGGGATAGGCCTGGAAGCTTTCTTT. This chain joins TRBV4-1 and TRBJ1-1, with D unclear. Germline CDR1 is MGHRA and CDR2 is YSYEKL. The CDR3 loop spans 13 amino acids. Between the trimmed V and J ends, which lost 1 base and 8 bases, there was a span of 11 bases.

The V gene is TRBV7-8, the J gene TRBJ2-1, with 9 bases identical to TRBD2. Germline CDR1 and CDR2: SGHVS and FQNEAQ. J was trimmed by 9 bases and V by 5 bases; bases with no gene match: 17. The CDR3 is made up of 17 amino acids. The CDR3 loop reads CASSPPPILREGPEQFF. Written as DNA, the CDR3 is TGTGCCAGCAGCCCCCCGCCGATTCTGCGGGAGGGCCCTGAGCAGTTCTTC.

The V gene is TRBV19, the J gene TRBJ1-2; TRBD1 is a possible D gene (5 bases). The germline V gene has CDR1 LNHDA and CDR2 SQIVND (reference sequence). The CDR3 covers 13 residues. Trimming removed 5 bases from V and 4 bases from J, with 11 bases in between. CDR3 bases: TGTGCCAGTAGTCCAGGGTCTGGCTATGGCTACACCTTC. This encodes CASSPGSGYGYTF.

The gene calls are TRBV5-4 and TRBJ2-7; TRBD2 agrees at 14 bases. The CDR3 is made up of 16 amino acids. From germline, CDR1 is SGHNT and CDR2 YYREEE (reference sequence). V was clipped by 4 bases and J by 7 bases; unmatched bases: 10. CDR3 region: CASSKGLAGAPREQYF. Here the CDR3 DNA reads TGTGCCAGCAGCAAGGGACTAGCGGGGGCCCCAAGGGAGCAGTACTTC.

This clone has just one count. This chain connects TRBV11-3 to TRBJ2-3; the match to TRBD1 covers 7 bases. The CDR3 length is 15 residues. Germline assignment: CDR1 SGHNT and CDR2 YENEEA. Trimming took 4 bases from V and 4 from J; bases not matched to a gene: 8. CDR3 in DNA: TGTGCCAGCAGCTCCCGGGACAGTAGCGCAGATACGCAGTATTTT. It translates to CASSSRDSSADTQYF.

The V call is TRBV7-8, the J call TRBJ2-7; tentative D call: TRBD2 (6 bases). CDR1 and CDR2 from the germline V gene are SGHVS and FQNEAQ. V was cut by 0 bases and J by 3 bases, with 9 bases left in between. There are 14 residues in the CDR3. The chain's CDR3 is CASSLALAIYEQYF. The CDR3 DNA is TGTGCCAGCAGCTTAGCGCTAGCGATCTACGAGCAGTACTTC.

The genes are TRBV28 and TRBJ2-7; weak D call: TRBD1 (6 bases). The germline V and J ends were trimmed by 6 bases and 0 bases, with 15 bases remaining between them. The CDR3 runs to 15 residues. Germline assignment: CDR1 MDHEN and CDR2 SYDVKM. CDR3 residues: CASSKTDRHSYEQYF. CDR3 nucleotide sequence: TGTGCCAGCAGCAAGACCGACAGGCACTCCTACGAGCAGTACTTC. Drawing the rest from reference TRBV28 and TRBJ2-7, the complete variable domain is DVKVTQSSRYLVKRTGEKVFLECVQDMDHENMFWYRQDPGLGLRLIYFSYDVKMKEKGDIPEGYSVSREKKERFSLILESASTNQTSMYLCASSKTDRHSYEQYFGPGTRLTVT.

The rearrangement joins TRBV18 to TRBJ1-6; D gene uncertain. V shed 4 bases and J shed 8 bases, with 15 bases lying between them. The CDR3 runs to 15 residues. Germline V gene data show CDR1 as KGHSH and CDR2 as LQKENI. The chain's CDR3 is CASSLQTSPYSPLHF. The CDR3 coding sequence is TGTGCCAGCTCACTTCAAACCAGTCCTTATTCACCCCTCCACTTT.

This clone is labeled medium-sized. This chain links TRBV10-3 with TRBJ1-2; TRBD1 matches 7 bases. The CDR3 has 15 amino acids. V lost 5 bases and J lost 0; bases outside the gene matches: 6. Germline V gene lookup returns CDR1 ENHRY and CDR2 SYGVKD. This CDR3 is CAISPRDSANYGYTF. CDR3 nucleotides: TGTGCCATCAGTCCACGGGACAGCGCTAACTATGGCTACACCTTC.

V usage is TRBV5-1 and J usage is TRBJ2-1, with D tentatively TRBD2 (6 bases). CDR1 and CDR2 from the germline V gene are SGHRS and YFSETQ. The CDR3 extends over 15 amino acids. Trimming cost V 4 bases and J 6 bases, with 17 bases left between them. The DNA for the CDR3 is TGCGCCAGCAGCGGGGGGAATACAAGGGTCAATGAGCAGTTCTTC. Its protein product is CASSGGNTRVNEQFF.

This clone occurred a few times. This sequence joins TRBV6-6 and TRBJ1-2; D gene uncertain. Germline CDR1 and CDR2: MNHNY and SVGAGI (reference sequence). V was shortened by 0 bases and J by 1 base, with 9 bases between the two germline ends. This CDR3 spans 15 amino acids. The CDR3: CASSYSPEYNYGYTF. Here the CDR3 DNA reads TGTGCCAGCAGTTACTCTCCGGAATATAACTATGGCTACACCTTC.

The chain has TRBV19 and TRBJ2-1, with no clear D. The CDR3 covers 16 residues. The V gene lost 7 bases and the J gene lost 6 bases, with 22 bases spanning the gap. Germline lookup yields CDR1 LNHDA and CDR2 SQIVND (reference sequence). DNA for the CDR3: TGTGCCAGTAAAGAGGCGGTAGGTGATCTTGGCAATGAGCAGTTCTTC. It translates to CASKEAVGDLGNEQFF.